The 13 T cell receptor beta chains below were found in one sample sequenced in a study of OX40 agonist ivuxolimab in advanced cancers. The protocol was immunoSEQ multiplex PCR, while the TCRdb copy is restricted to in-frame clones and leaves out a portion. The data contain more than 80,000 clones, about 90% of them singletons. This material consisted of CD4+ or CD8+ T cells sorted from blood, taken in a trial of the OX40 agonist ivuxolimab. All receptors come from an adult with an advanced solid tumor such as melanoma, head and neck, liver or kidney cancer.

This clone was counted only a few times. This chain links TRBV30 with TRBJ2-1, with a tentative D call TRBD2 (6 bases). Germline-derived CDR1 and CDR2 are GTSNPN and SVGIG (reference sequence). This CDR3 comprises 13 residues. V shed 0 bases and J shed 4 bases, with 7 bases lying between them. The CDR3 DNA sequence: TGTGCCTGGAGTGTACGGGAGTACAATGAGCAGTTCTTC. It codes for CAWSVREYNEQFF.

The chain uses TRBV28 and TRBJ2-5, with no clear D. Trimming pared 2 bases from V and 1 base from J, leaving 5 bases between. This CDR3 has 13 amino acids. From germline, CDR1 is MDHEN and CDR2 SYDVKM. CDR3 protein: CASSLDGQETQYF. The DNA for the CDR3 is TGTGCCAGCAGTTTAGACGGCCAAGAGACCCAGTACTTC.

The J gene is TRBJ1-3, the V gene TRBV25-1; a possible D gene is TRBD1 (6 bases). This CDR3 comprises 13 residues. Trimming left V 6 bases short and J 3 bases short, with 9 bases between. Germline V gives CDR1 MGHDK, CDR2 SYGVNS. CDR3 sequence reads: CASRRGNGNTIYF. The CDR3 bases are TGTGCCAGCAGGAGGGGGAATGGAAACACCATATATTTT. The whole variable domain, filled in from reference TRBV25-1 and TRBJ1-3, reads EADIYQTPRYLVIGTGKKITLECSQTMGHDKMYWYQQDPGMELHLIHYSYGVNSTEKGDLSSESTVSRIRTEHFPLTLESARPSHTSQYLCASRRGNGNTIYFGEGSWLTVV.

The gene calls are TRBV6-4 and TRBJ2-7; TRBD1 aligns across 9 bases. The J segment lost 3 bases and the V segment lost 1 base, leaving 4 bases of the junction unmatched. CDR3 length equals 15 residues. Per the germline V gene, CDR1 is MRHNA and CDR2 is SNTAGT. CDR3: CASSDFRDRVYEQYF. CDR3 sequence (DNA): TGTGCCAGCAGTGACTTCCGGGACAGGGTCTACGAGCAGTACTTC.

This CDR3 reads CAWSEQGSQPQHF. CDR3 nucleotides: TGTGCCTGGAGTGAACAGGGGAGTCAGCCCCAGCATTTT. The rearrangement links TRBV30 to TRBJ1-5, with 7 positions matching TRBD1. The CDR3 is 13 residues long. After removal of 1 base from V and 6 bases from J, the junction contained 3 bases not matched to a gene. Germline-derived CDR1 and CDR2 are GTSNPN and SVGIG (reference sequence). Drawing the rest from reference TRBV30 and TRBJ1-5, the complete variable domain is SQTIHQWPATLVQPVGSPLSLECTVEGTSNPNLYWYRQAAGRGLQLLFYSVGIGQISSEVPQNLSASRPQDRQFILSSKKLLLSDSGFYLCAWSEQGSQPQHFGDGTRLSIL.

V gene TRBV10-1 combines with J gene TRBJ1-4; 8 nucleotides line up with TRBD1. The CDR3 extends over 15 amino acids. The germline gives CDR1 WNHNN, CDR2 SYGVQD (reference sequence). Germline trimming cut 8 bases from V and 5 bases from J; bases unmatched to any gene: 10. The CDR3 bases are TGCGCCAGCGGGCTTCAGGGGGCACACAATGAAAAACTGTTTTTT. This sequence encodes CASGLQGAHNEKLFF.

The V and J genes are TRBV2 and TRBJ1-1, with D possibly being TRBD1 (6 bases). The germline V gene has CDR1 SNHLY and CDR2 FYNNEI. The V end lost 9 bases, the J end lost 1 base, and 12 bases lay between the germline ends. This CDR3 has 13 residues. The CDR3 coding sequence is TGTGCCAGTCTTATAGGGGGGAACACTGAAGCTTTCTTT. Amino acids: CASLIGGNTEAFF.

The rearrangement uses TRBV28 and TRBJ1-5; D is ambiguous. The ends were cut back, 3 bases at V and 4 bases at J, with 7 bases in the middle. Germline assignment: CDR1 MDHEN and CDR2 SYDVKM. The CDR3 totals 13 residues. CDR3 sequence (DNA): TGTGCCAGCAGTTTCCGGAGGAATCAGCCCCAGCATTTT. As protein: CASSFRRNQPQHF. The entire variable domain, with the rest obtained from reference TRBV28 and TRBJ1-5, is as follows: DVKVTQSSRYLVKRTGEKVFLECVQDMDHENMFWYRQDPGLGLRLIYFSYDVKMKEKGDIPEGYSVSREKKERFSLILESASTNQTSMYLCASSFRRNQPQHFGDGTRLSIL.

The V gene is TRBV19, the J gene TRBJ1-2; D not certain. V was clipped by 1 base and J by 8 bases, with 20 bases between them. The CDR3 runs 16 residues. Germline V CDR1 and CDR2: LNHDA, SQIVND (reference sequence). In nucleotides, the CDR3 is TGTGCCAGTAGTATAGGGCGGGCAGGACTCCAGAGGGGCTACACCTTC. Translating gives CASSIGRAGLQRGYTF.

This sequence joins TRBV6-1 and TRBJ2-7; perhaps TRBD1 as D (5 bases). V was cut by 10 bases and J by 3 bases, with 13 bases left in between. CDR1 MNHNS and CDR2 SASEGT come from the germline V gene. This CDR3 is 12 amino acids long. CDR3 in DNA: TGTGCCACCTCGACAGATCTCTACGAGCAGTACTTC. It encodes CATSTDLYEQYF.

This chain uses TRBV9 with TRBJ1-1; maybe TRBD1 (6 bases). CDR3 size: 15 residues. Germline lookup yields CDR1 SGDLS and CDR2 YYNGEE. Trimming stripped 3 bases from V and 5 bases from J, with 17 bases between. CDR3 region: CASSDTDTGRTEAFF. As DNA, the CDR3 is TGTGCCAGCAGCGATACGGATACAGGGAGGACTGAAGCTTTCTTT.

This chain joins TRBV13 and TRBJ2-7, with TRBD2 matching over 10 bases. CDR1 PRHDT and CDR2 FYEKMQ come from the germline V gene (reference sequence). V gave up 4 bases and J gave up 6 bases; unmatched junction bases: 3. The CDR3 has 13 residues. CDR3 sequence: CASSSGTSVEQYF. Here the CDR3 DNA reads TGTGCCAGCAGCTCCGGGACTAGCGTCGAGCAGTACTTC.

The V call is TRBV6-6, the J call TRBJ2-5; D call uncertain. CDR3 length equals 13 residues. From germline, CDR1 is MNHNY and CDR2 SVGAGI (reference sequence). Trimming stripped 0 bases from V and 3 bases from J, with 5 bases between. In DNA, the CDR3 is TGTGCCAGCAGTTACTCCTCAAAAGAGACCCAGTACTTC. Translation: CASSYSSKETQYF.